These 23 T cell receptor beta chains share one sample of origin, sequenced in a study of shared clonotypes between healthy human individuals. Data came from immunoSEQ multiplex PCR; TCRdb stores just in-frame clones and leaves some out. The sample includes millions of clones, about 95% of them seen just once. CD8 cells classed as naive were CD45RO-negative and positively selected for CCR7, excluding terminally differentiated effector memory CD45RA+ cells. Sequenced: naive CD8+ T cells sorted from blood. These receptors came from a young man in good health.

The CDR3 region is CASSPFGPWGDSPLHF. CDR3 sequence (DNA): TGTGCCAGCAGCCCCTTCGGACCGTGGGGGGATTCACCCCTCCACTTT. J is TRBJ1-6 and V is TRBV11-2; D perhaps matches TRBD1 (5 bases). Trimming stripped 5 bases from V and 8 bases from J, with 19 bases between. CDR1 and CDR2 from the germline V gene are SGHAT and FQNNGV. This CDR3 contains 16 residues. The full variable domain, in which reference TRBV11-2 and TRBJ1-6 provide the parts outside the CDR3, is EAGVAQSPRYKIIEKRQSVAFWCNPISGHATLYWYQQILGQGPKLLIQFQNNGVVDDSQLPKDRFSAERLKGVDSTLKIQPAKLEDSAVYLCASSPFGPWGDSPLHFGNGTRLTVT.

V gene TRBV30 combines with J gene TRBJ1-5; no firm D call. The CDR3 totals 13 residues. Germline CDR1 is GTSNPN and CDR2 is SVGIG (reference sequence). The V and J ends lost 1 base and 6 bases respectively, with 10 bases between them. The CDR3 region is CAWSGGPVQPQHF. In nucleotides, the CDR3 is TGTGCCTGGAGTGGCGGACCCGTTCAGCCCCAGCATTTT.

The chain recombines TRBV12-5 with TRBJ2-7, with TRBD1 matching over 9 bases. The CDR3 has 14 amino acids. Trimming at V came to 7 bases and at J to 10 bases, leaving 14 bases not matched to a gene. Germline CDR1 and CDR2: LGHNT and FRNRAP. The CDR3: CASENPGTGLGQYF. DNA of the CDR3: TGTGCTAGTGAAAACCCCGGGACAGGGTTGGGCCAGTACTTC.

This clone was seen once. V usage is TRBV28 and J usage is TRBJ2-1, with 14 bases matching TRBD2. CDR1 and CDR2 (germline): MDHEN, SYDVKM. The ends lost 4 bases at V and 3 bases at J; junction bases unmatched: 8. The CDR3 spans 18 residues. CDR3 sequence (DNA): TGTGCCAGCAGTTCCCCCCGGACTAGCGGGGGGATCTACAATGAGCAGTTCTTC. It is translated as CASSSPRTSGGIYNEQFF.

The chain employs TRBV7-2 and TRBJ1-1, with a weak D call TRBD1 (6 bases). The CDR3 contains 13 residues. The V gene lost 0 bases and the J gene lost 4 bases, with 6 bases spanning the gap. CDR1 SGHTA and CDR2 FQGNSA come from the germline V gene. The CDR3 spells CASSLATGTEAFF. Written as DNA, the CDR3 is TGTGCCAGCAGCTTAGCGACAGGCACTGAAGCTTTCTTT.

The chain links TRBV5-4 to TRBJ1-2, with unresolved D. Per the germline V gene, CDR1 is SGHNT and CDR2 is YYREEE (reference sequence). V was clipped by 6 bases and J by 4 bases, with 16 bases between them. The CDR3 loop spans 14 amino acids. CDR3 region: CASTSPGIGYGYTF. DNA for the CDR3: TGTGCCAGCACATCTCCGGGGATCGGCTATGGCTACACCTTC.

This clone was detected only once. The rearrangement joins TRBV11-2 to TRBJ2-1; 7 bases line up with TRBD2. CDR1 is SGHAT, CDR2 FQNNGV, per germline. The CDR3 length is 14 residues. Trimming cost V 8 bases and J 5 bases; bases outside gene matches: 9. The CDR3 region is CASASRELDNEQFF. The CDR3 DNA follows: TGTGCCAGCGCGTCGCGGGAGTTAGACAATGAGCAGTTCTTC.

This clone was recorded once. The CDR3 is CSVEGGDSHNEQFF. DNA for the CDR3: TGCAGCGTTGAGGGGGGGGACAGTCACAATGAGCAGTTCTTC. The rearrangement links TRBV29-1 to TRBJ2-1; D is perhaps TRBD1 or TRBD2 (7 bases each). The V end lost 3 bases, the J end lost 5 bases, and 14 bases lay between the germline ends. This CDR3 is 14 amino acids long. In germline, CDR1 is SQVTM, CDR2 ANQGSEA.

This rearrangement joins TRBV6-5 to TRBJ1-5; D gene unclear. The germline V and J ends were trimmed by 5 bases and 2 bases, with 7 bases remaining between them. This CDR3 is built from 13 residues. Germline CDR1 is MNHEY and CDR2 is SVGAGI. The DNA for the CDR3 is TGTGCCAGCAGTCCGCCCGGCAATCAGCCCCAGCATTTT. It encodes CASSPPGNQPQHF.

This clone was observed once. V and J are TRBV7-9 and TRBJ2-2; TRBD2 agrees at 9 bases. CDR3 length: 18 amino acids. From germline, CDR1 is SEHNR and CDR2 FQNEAQ (reference sequence). J was trimmed by 1 base and V by 5 bases; bases with no gene match: 11. CDR3 sequence reads: CASSPRGSGGLNTGELFF. The CDR3 bases are TGTGCCAGCAGCCCCCGGGGTAGCGGGGGCCTGAACACCGGGGAGCTGTTTTTT. Full variable domain (rest looked up from reference TRBV7-9 and TRBJ2-2): DTGVSQNPRHKITKRGQNVTFRCDPISEHNRLYWYRQTLGQGPEFLTYFQNEAQLEKSRLLSDRFSAERPKGSFSTLEIQRTEQGDSAMYLCASSPRGSGGLNTGELFFGEGSRLTVL.

This chain joins TRBV6-5 and TRBJ1-1, with D tentatively TRBD1 (5 bases). CDR3 length equals 12 residues. Per germline, CDR1 MNHEY and CDR2 SVGAGI. V dropped 10 bases and J dropped 4 bases, with 13 bases sitting between them. CDR3 region: CATKHRFTEAFF. As DNA, the CDR3 is TGTGCCACCAAGCACAGGTTCACTGAAGCTTTCTTT.

About this clone: Within the sample, other DNA sequences also encode this same CDR3. This sequence joins TRBV11-2 and TRBJ2-7; 14 bases are shared with TRBD2. V was pared by 5 bases and J by 3 bases, with 6 bases of the junction left unmatched. The CDR3 has 16 residues. CDR1 is SGHAT and CDR2 is FQNNGV in the germline V gene. Here the CDR3 DNA reads TGTGCCAGCAGCGCCACCGGGACTAGCGGGAGCTACGAGCAGTACTTC. Encoded protein: CASSATGTSGSYEQYF.

The rearrangement uses TRBV28 and TRBJ1-1; TRBD1 agrees at 8 bases. Germline V lookup: CDR1 MDHEN, CDR2 SYDVKM. This CDR3 spans 15 amino acids. With 5 bases clipped from V and 1 base from J, the junction kept 6 bases outside the gene matches. The CDR3 loop reads CASSPGGAGNTEAFF. In nucleotides, the CDR3 is TGTGCCAGCAGTCCAGGGGGCGCGGGGAACACTGAAGCTTTCTTT. Based on the CDR3 plus reference TRBV28 and TRBJ1-1, the full variable domain is DVKVTQSSRYLVKRTGEKVFLECVQDMDHENMFWYRQDPGLGLRLIYFSYDVKMKEKGDIPEGYSVSREKKERFSLILESASTNQTSMYLCASSPGGAGNTEAFFGQGTRLTVV.

The CDR3 spells CASSQIDSGTSYEQYF. The CDR3 DNA reads as TGCGCCAGCAGCCAGATAGACAGCGGAACTTCCTACGAGCAGTACTTC. The rearrangement links TRBV4-1 to TRBJ2-7; D may be TRBD1 or TRBD2 (5 bases each). The germline CDR1 and CDR2 sequences are MGHRA and YSYEKL. V shed 3 bases and J shed 1 base, with 16 bases lying between them. The CDR3 sequence is 16 residues long.

The V call is TRBV12-5, the J call TRBJ2-7; TRBD1 might be the D (6 bases). The CDR3 sequence is 12 residues long. Germline V gives CDR1 LGHNT, CDR2 FRNRAP. Deletions cut 6 bases from V and 2 bases from J, with 8 bases between. The CDR3 nucleotides read TGTGCTAGTGGGACAGGAGCCTACGAGCAGTACTTC. The encoded protein is CASGTGAYEQYF.

The chain recombines TRBV10-2 with TRBJ2-4; TRBD2 aligns across 9 bases. This CDR3 comprises 15 residues. Germline CDR1 reads WSHSY; CDR2 reads SAAADI. Losses at the gene ends were 3 bases for V and 6 bases for J; bases not matched to a gene: 6. The CDR3 DNA sequence: TGCGCCAGCAGTGAAGTCGGTAGCGGGAGAAACATTCAGTACTTC. This translates into CASSEVGSGRNIQYF.

The chain combines TRBV6-5 with TRBJ2-2, with 7 nucleotides matching TRBD2. Germline V gene sequence: CDR1 MNHEY, CDR2 SVGAGI. This CDR3 contains 15 residues. V gave up 6 bases and J gave up 6 bases; unmatched junction bases: 10. In nucleotides, the CDR3 is TGTGCCAGCAGATTAGGGAGGGCCTTGGCCGGGGAGCTGTTTTTT. Its translation: CASRLGRALAGELFF.

The chain has TRBV10-2 and TRBJ1-1, with TRBD1 identical over 11 bases. V lost 3 bases, J lost 3 bases, and 3 bases stayed unmatched. Germline V gives CDR1 WSHSY, CDR2 SAAADI. This CDR3 contains 15 residues. CDR3 amino acids: CASSDRDRGDTEAFF. DNA for the CDR3: TGCGCCAGCAGTGACCGGGACAGGGGGGACACTGAAGCTTTCTTT.

The genes are TRBV7-9 and TRBJ2-1; D is ambiguous. V lost 5 bases to trimming and J lost 6 bases, with 14 bases between them. This CDR3 is 14 amino acids long. Germline V gene data show CDR1 as SEHNR and CDR2 as FQNEAQ (reference sequence). CDR3 coding DNA: TGTGCCAGCAGCGACAATACAGTTACCAATGAGCAGTTCTTC. It translates to CASSDNTVTNEQFF.

The gene calls are TRBV11-2 and TRBJ1-4; the D is unclear. V dropped 8 bases and J dropped 4 bases, with 11 bases sitting between them. This CDR3 region has 13 residues. Germline CDR1 reads SGHAT; CDR2 reads FQNNGV. CDR3 nucleotides: TGTGCCAGCTCGAGGGAAGTTAATGAAAAACTGTTTTTT. Amino acid sequence: CASSREVNEKLFF.

This sequence joins TRBV6-5 and TRBJ2-7; the D gene is possibly TRBD1 (6 bases). Germline V gene sequence: CDR1 MNHEY, CDR2 SVGAGI. CDR3 size: 14 residues. The germline V and J ends were trimmed by 7 bases and 5 bases, with 18 bases remaining between them. The CDR3 region is CASTGGLGAHEQYF. In nucleotides, the CDR3 is TGTGCCAGCACAGGTGGGTTGGGGGCCCACGAGCAGTACTTC.

To note about this clone: Other DNA sequences in this specimen translate into the identical CDR3. The chain recombines TRBV9 with TRBJ2-7, with 11 bases fitting TRBD2. V lost 3 bases to trimming and J lost 4 bases; unmatched junction nucleotides: 6. The CDR3 loop spans 15 amino acids. Germline V gene lookup returns CDR1 SGDLS and CDR2 YYNGEE. CDR3 nucleotides: TGTGCCAGCAGCGAGGGGACTAGCGGAAGGTACGAGCAGTACTTC. Protein sequence: CASSEGTSGRYEQYF. Complete variable domain (other parts from reference TRBV9 and TRBJ2-7): DSGVTQTPKHLITATGQRVTLRCSPRSGDLSVYWYQQSLDQGLQFLIQYYNGEERAKGNILERFSAQQFPDLHSELNLSSLELGDSALYFCASSEGTSGRYEQYFGPGTRLTVT.

This chain connects TRBV27 to TRBJ1-5; a possible D gene is TRBD1 (6 bases). The germline gives CDR1 MNHEY, CDR2 SMNVEV (reference sequence). The V end lost 4 bases, the J end lost 6 bases, and 13 bases lay between the germline ends. The CDR3 spans 14 residues. In DNA, the CDR3 is TGTGCCAGCAGTTGGACAGAGGGTGGTCAGCCCCAGCATTTT. This translates into CASSWTEGGQPQHF.